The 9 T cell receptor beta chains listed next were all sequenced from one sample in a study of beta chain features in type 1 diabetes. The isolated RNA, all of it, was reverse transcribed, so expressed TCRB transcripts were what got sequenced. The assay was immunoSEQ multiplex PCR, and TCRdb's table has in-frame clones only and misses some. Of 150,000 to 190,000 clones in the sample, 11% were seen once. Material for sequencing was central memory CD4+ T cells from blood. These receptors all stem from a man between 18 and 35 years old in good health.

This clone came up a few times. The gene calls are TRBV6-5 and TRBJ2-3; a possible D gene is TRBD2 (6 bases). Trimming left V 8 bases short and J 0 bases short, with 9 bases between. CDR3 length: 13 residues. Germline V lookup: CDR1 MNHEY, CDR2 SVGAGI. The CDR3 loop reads CASLAPSTDTQYF. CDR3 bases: TGTGCCAGCCTAGCGCCGAGCACAGATACGCAGTATTTT.

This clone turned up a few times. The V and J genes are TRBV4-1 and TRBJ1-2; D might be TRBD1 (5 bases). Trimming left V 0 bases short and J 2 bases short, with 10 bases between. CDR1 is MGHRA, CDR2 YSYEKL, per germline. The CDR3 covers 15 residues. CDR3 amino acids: CASSQDLPGNYGYTF. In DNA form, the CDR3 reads TGCGCCAGCAGCCAAGATTTGCCAGGGAACTATGGCTACACCTTC.

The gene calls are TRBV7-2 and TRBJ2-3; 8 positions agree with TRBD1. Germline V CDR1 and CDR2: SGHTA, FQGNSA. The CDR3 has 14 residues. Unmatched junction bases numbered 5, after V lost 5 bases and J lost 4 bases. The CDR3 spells CASSPDRVSDTQYF. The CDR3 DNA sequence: TGTGCCAGCAGCCCGGACAGGGTATCAGATACGCAGTATTTT.

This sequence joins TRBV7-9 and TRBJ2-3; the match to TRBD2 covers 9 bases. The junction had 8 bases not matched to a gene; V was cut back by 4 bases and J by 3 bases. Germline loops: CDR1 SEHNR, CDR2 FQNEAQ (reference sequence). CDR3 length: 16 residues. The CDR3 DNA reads TGTGCCAGCAGCTACCTAGCGGGGAAAGTAACAGATACGCAGTATTTT. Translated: CASSYLAGKVTDTQYF.

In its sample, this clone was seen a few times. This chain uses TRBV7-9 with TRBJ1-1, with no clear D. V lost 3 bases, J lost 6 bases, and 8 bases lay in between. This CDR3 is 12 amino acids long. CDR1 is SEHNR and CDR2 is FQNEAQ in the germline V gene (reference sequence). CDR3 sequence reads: CASSFLGSEAFF. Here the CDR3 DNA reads TGTGCCAGCAGCTTCCTGGGGTCTGAAGCTTTCTTT.

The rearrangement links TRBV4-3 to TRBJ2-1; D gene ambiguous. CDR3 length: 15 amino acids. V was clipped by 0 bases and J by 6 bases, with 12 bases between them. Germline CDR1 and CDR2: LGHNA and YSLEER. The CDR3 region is CASSQDRVRSNEQFF. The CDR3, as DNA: TGCGCCAGCAGCCAAGATCGGGTAAGGAGCAATGAGCAGTTCTTC.

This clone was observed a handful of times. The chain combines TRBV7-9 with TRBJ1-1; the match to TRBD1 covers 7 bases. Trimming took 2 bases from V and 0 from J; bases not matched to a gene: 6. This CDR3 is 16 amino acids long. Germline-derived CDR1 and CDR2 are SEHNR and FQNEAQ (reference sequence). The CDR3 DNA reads TGTGCCAGCAGCTTATGGACAGGTTCAATGAACACTGAAGCTTTCTTT. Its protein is CASSLWTGSMNTEAFF.

DNA for the CDR3: TGTGCTAGTGGTTTGGACAGGGGGACTAACTATGGCTACACCTTC. Amino acid sequence: CASGLDRGTNYGYTF. The chain employs TRBV12-5 and TRBJ1-2, with TRBD1 matching over 8 bases. With 1 base clipped from V and 0 bases from J, the junction kept 1 base outside the gene matches. CDR1 and CDR2 from the germline V gene are LGHNT and FRNRAP. The CDR3 spans 15 residues.

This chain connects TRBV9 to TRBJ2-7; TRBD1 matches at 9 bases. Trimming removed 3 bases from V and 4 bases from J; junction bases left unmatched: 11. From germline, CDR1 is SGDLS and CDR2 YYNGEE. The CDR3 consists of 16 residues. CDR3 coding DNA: TGTGCCAGCAGCGCCTCGCCGGGACAGGGATATTACGAGCAGTACTTC. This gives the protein CASSASPGQGYYEQYF.